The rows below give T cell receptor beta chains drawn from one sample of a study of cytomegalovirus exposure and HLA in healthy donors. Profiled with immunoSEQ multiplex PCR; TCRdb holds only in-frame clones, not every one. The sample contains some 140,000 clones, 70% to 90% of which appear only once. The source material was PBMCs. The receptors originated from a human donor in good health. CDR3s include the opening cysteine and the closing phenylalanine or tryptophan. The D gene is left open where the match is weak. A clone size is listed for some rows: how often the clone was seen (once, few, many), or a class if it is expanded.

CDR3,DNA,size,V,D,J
CASSVNPDSTFYGYTF,TGTGCCAGCAGTGTAAACCCGGACAGCACCTTCTATGGCTACACCTTC,-,TRBV6-1,-,TRBJ1-2
CASSAGKGQIKAFF,TGTGCCAGCAGCGCGGGGAAAGGGCAGATTAAAGCTTTCTTT,few,TRBV6-5,-,TRBJ1-1
CASTPVSGGRALTDTQYF,TGTGCCAGCACCCCCGTGTCCGGCGGGAGGGCCTTAACAGATACGCAGTATTTT,-,TRBV27,TRBD2,TRBJ2-3
CASSIDGTGSNEQFF,TGTGCCAGTAGTATAGATGGGACAGGGAGCAATGAGCAGTTCTTC,-,TRBV19,TRBD1,TRBJ2-1
CATSRPQTPFSGNTIYF,TGTGCCACCAGCCGACCGCAGACACCATTCTCTGGAAACACCATATATTTT,-,TRBV15,-,TRBJ1-3
CATSRDWVDSYYEQYF,TGTGCCACCAGCAGAGATTGGGTCGACAGTTACTACGAGCAGTACTTC,-,TRBV15,-,TRBJ2-7
CASSDPGDSPNYGYTF,TGTGCCAGCAGCGACCCTGGGGACAGTCCTAACTATGGCTACACCTTC,-,TRBV11-2,TRBD1,TRBJ1-2
CASSEDSRTSYEQYF,TGTGCCAGCAGTGAGGACTCTCGAACATCCTACGAGCAGTACTTC,-,TRBV2,-,TRBJ2-7
CSVEGTSQYEQYF,TGCAGCGTTGAGGGGACTAGTCAATACGAGCAGTACTTC,-,TRBV29-1,TRBD2,TRBJ2-7
CAWSVGGSDTGELFF,TGTGCCTGGAGTGTGGGAGGGAGTGACACCGGGGAGCTGTTTTTT,once,TRBV30,TRBD2,TRBJ2-2
CASSFVIGRGRPDTQYF,TGCGCCAGCAGCTTCGTCATCGGCAGGGGGCGACCAGATACGCAGTATTTT,-,TRBV5-1,TRBD1,TRBJ2-3
CASSPDRTTKETQYF,TGCGCCAGCAGCCCCGACCGGACTACCAAAGAGACCCAGTACTTC,-,TRBV4-1,-,TRBJ2-5
CASSPGGAGGYEQYF,TGTGCCAGCAGCCCCGGGGGGGCGGGGGGCTACGAGCAGTACTTC,-,TRBV28,TRBD2,TRBJ2-7
CASSDRGETQYF,TGTGCCAGCAGTGATAGGGGTGAGACCCAGTACTTC,-,TRBV2,-,TRBJ2-5
CASSAQQGLYRGTEAFF,TGTGCCAGCAGCGCCCAACAGGGCCTCTACCGGGGCACTGAAGCTTTCTTT,-,TRBV13,-,TRBJ1-1
CSGRTSGGLTDTQYF,TGCAGCGGGCGGACTAGCGGGGGCCTCACAGATACGCAGTATTTT,once,TRBV29-1,TRBD2,TRBJ2-3
CASSSQIGGRDGYTF,TGCGCCAGCAGCTCCCAGATAGGAGGACGCGATGGCTACACCTTC,-,TRBV5-1,-,TRBJ1-2